A selection of T cell receptor beta chains follows, all from one sample in a study of OX40 agonist ivuxolimab in advanced cancers. Some clones are missing from TCRdb's copy, which holds only in-frame ones; the method was immunoSEQ multiplex PCR. The sample lists around 66,000 clones, 80% to 85% seen once, with about 4.5% in the top ten. The source material was CD4+ or CD8+ T cells sorted from blood, sampled in a trial of the OX40 agonist ivuxolimab. Receptors originate from an adult with an advanced solid tumor such as melanoma, head and neck, liver or kidney cancer. Each CDR3 is given with its conserved first and last residue. Fields, in order: D gene, J gene, V gene, clone size, CDR3 protein, CDR3 DNA. The D gene is left open where the match is weak. Some rows have no size entry. The others give once, few or many, or a class for an expanded clone.

TRBD2 | TRBJ2-2 | TRBV19 | few | CASSTPQRGDTGELFF | TGTGCCAGTAGTACCCCTCAGCGGGGGGACACCGGGGAGCTGTTTTTT
- | TRBJ1-6 | TRBV28 | - | CASSAWGGAGNSPLHF | TGTGCCAGCAGCGCCTGGGGAGGAGCGGGCAATTCACCCCTCCACTTT
TRBD1 | TRBJ2-5 | TRBV5-1 | - | CASSSTGTGYQETQYF | TGCGCCAGCAGCTCAACCGGGACAGGGTACCAAGAGACCCAGTACTTC
- | TRBJ1-2 | TRBV18 | - | CASSPGQGLGYTF | TGTGCCAGCTCCCCGGGGCAGGGGCTCGGCTACACCTTC
TRBD1 | TRBJ1-2 | TRBV6-5 | - | CASSPGQGTGYTF | TGTGCCAGCAGTCCAGGACAGGGAACTGGCTACACCTTC
- | TRBJ2-1 | TRBV11-3 | - | CASSLDRINEQFF | TGTGCCAGCAGCTTAGATAGAATCAATGAGCAGTTCTTC
TRBD1 | TRBJ2-3 | TRBV5-6 | - | CASSSGGGGTDTQYF | TGTGCCAGCAGCTCAGGGGGCGGGGGCACAGATACGCAGTATTTT
TRBD1 | TRBJ1-1 | TRBV6-5 | - | CASSSWDRGYAEAFF | TGTGCCAGCAGTTCGTGGGACAGGGGGTATGCTGAAGCTTTCTTT
- | TRBJ2-5 | TRBV6-6 | - | CATSQSFQETQYF | TGTGCCACCTCCCAGAGCTTCCAAGAGACCCAGTACTTC
- | TRBJ1-5 | TRBV25-1 | medium-sized | CASRGWGASQPQHF | TGTGCCAGCAGGGGTTGGGGGGCCAGTCAGCCCCAGCATTTT
TRBD1 | TRBJ1-1 | TRBV9 | - | CASSLGTAQNTEAFF | TGTGCCAGCAGCCTCGGGACAGCACAGAACACTGAAGCTTTCTTT
TRBD2 | TRBJ2-7 | TRBV4-1 | - | CASSPLPGTSGGNSYEQYF | TGCGCCAGCAGCCCGTTACCCGGGACTAGCGGGGGGAACTCCTACGAGCAGTACTTC
- | TRBJ2-1 | TRBV15 | - | CATSSFYNEQFF | TGTGCCACCAGCAGTTTTTACAATGAGCAGTTCTTC
- | TRBJ1-1 | TRBV19 | - | CASIPGGAVNTEAFF | TGTGCCAGTATCCCCGGGGGGGCTGTGAACACTGAAGCTTTCTTT
TRBD1 | TRBJ1-2 | TRBV6-1 | few | CASSEDRSGGYTF | TGTGCCAGCAGTGAGGACAGGAGCGGTGGCTACACCTTC
- | TRBJ1-3 | TRBV6-1 | - | CASSEYRLSSGNTIYF | TGTGCCAGCAGTGAATACCGGCTTAGCTCTGGAAACACCATATATTTT
TRBD1 | TRBJ1-3 | TRBV7-2 | - | CASSSQGAIGNTIYF | TGTGCCAGCAGCTCTCAGGGGGCGATTGGAAACACCATATATTTT
- | TRBJ2-7 | TRBV15 | - | CATSRGGGGSSYEQYF | TGTGCCACCAGCAGAGGAGGAGGGGGAAGTTCCTACGAGCAGTACTTC
- | TRBJ2-3 | TRBV9 | - | CASSVGHLSYTQYF | TGTGCCAGCAGCGTAGGTCACCTATCCTATACGCAGTATTTT
- | TRBJ1-2 | TRBV10-3 | - | CAINGEDGYTF | TGTGCCATCAATGGGGAAGATGGCTACACCTTC
- | TRBJ2-1 | TRBV7-3 | - | CASGQGPTNEQFF | TGTGCCAGCGGGCAGGGACCCACCAATGAGCAGTTCTTC
TRBD2 | TRBJ2-7 | TRBV12-5 | - | CASGFTGGPGEQYF | TGTGCTAGTGGTTTTACGGGGGGGCCTGGCGAGCAGTACTTC
- | TRBJ2-2 | TRBV7-7 | - | CASSLLGTSNTGELFF | TGTGCTAGCAGCTTATTGGGGACCTCGAACACCGGGGAGCTGTTTTTT
TRBD1 | TRBJ1-6 | TRBV2 | - | CASSGDSSNSPLHF | TGTGCCAGCAGTGGGGACAGTTCTAATTCACCCCTCCACTTT
- | TRBJ1-2 | TRBV13 | - | CASSPEGTVYGYTF | TGTGCCAGCAGCCCTGAAGGGACCGTCTATGGCTACACCTTC
- | TRBJ2-6 | TRBV7-9 | - | CASSLLAVSGANVLTF | TGTGCCAGCAGCTTGCTCGCGGTCTCTGGGGCCAACGTCCTGACTTTC
- | TRBJ2-2 | TRBV19 | - | CASIRGYPTLTGELFF | TGTGCCAGTATCCGGGGGTACCCGACGCTCACCGGGGAGCTGTTTTTT
- | TRBJ2-7 | TRBV6-1 | - | CASSERGPSYEQYF | TGTGCCAGCAGTGAGCGGGGACCCTCCTACGAGCAGTACTTC
- | TRBJ2-2 | TRBV5-1 | - | CASSLSGGNGELFF | TGCGCCAGCAGCTTGAGTGGGGGTAACGGGGAGCTGTTTTTT
- | TRBJ1-5 | TRBV4-1 | once | CASSQLLLGPQHF | TGCGCCAGCAGCCAGCTCCTGCTAGGGCCCCAGCATTTT
- | TRBJ2-5 | TRBV19 | - | CASSIGLGLETQYF | TGTGCCAGTAGTATTGGTCTGGGTTTGGAGACCCAGTACTTC
- | TRBJ2-5 | TRBV5-1 | - | CASSARPQETQYF | TGCGCCAGCAGCGCACGCCCCCAAGAGACCCAGTACTTC
- | TRBJ2-7 | TRBV6-5 | - | CASSLHRVYYF | TGTGCCAGCAGCCTACACAGGGTTTACTACTTC
- | TRBJ2-3 | TRBV2 | - | CANRRTDTQYF | TGTGCCAACCGGCGAACAGATACGCAGTATTTT
TRBD2 | TRBJ2-1 | TRBV11-1 | once | CASSRLAGVSYNEQFF | TGTGCCAGCAGTCGACTAGCGGGGGTCTCCTACAATGAGCAGTTCTTC
TRBD1 | TRBJ2-1 | TRBV27 | - | CASSSPGTGSSYNEQFF | TGTGCCAGCAGTTCGCCTGGGACAGGGAGCTCCTACAATGAGCAGTTCTTC
- | TRBJ1-5 | TRBV6-6 | once | CASSYSARDSNQPQHF | TGTGCCAGCAGTTACTCAGCCCGGGATAGCAATCAGCCCCAGCATTTT
- | TRBJ1-2 | TRBV25-1 | few | CASSVMNYGYTF | TGTGCCAGCAGCGTCATGAACTATGGCTACACCTTC
- | TRBJ1-2 | TRBV5-1 | - | CASSLNSGETYGYTF | TGCGCCAGCAGCTTGAATTCCGGGGAAACCTATGGCTACACCTTC
- | TRBJ1-6 | TRBV4-3 | - | CASSQVQGENSPLHF | TGCGCCAGCAGCCAAGTACAGGGAGAGAATTCACCCCTCCACTTT
- | TRBJ2-1 | TRBV4-3 | - | CASSPAGGWNEQFF | TGCGCCAGCAGCCCAGCTGGGGGATGGAATGAGCAGTTCTTC